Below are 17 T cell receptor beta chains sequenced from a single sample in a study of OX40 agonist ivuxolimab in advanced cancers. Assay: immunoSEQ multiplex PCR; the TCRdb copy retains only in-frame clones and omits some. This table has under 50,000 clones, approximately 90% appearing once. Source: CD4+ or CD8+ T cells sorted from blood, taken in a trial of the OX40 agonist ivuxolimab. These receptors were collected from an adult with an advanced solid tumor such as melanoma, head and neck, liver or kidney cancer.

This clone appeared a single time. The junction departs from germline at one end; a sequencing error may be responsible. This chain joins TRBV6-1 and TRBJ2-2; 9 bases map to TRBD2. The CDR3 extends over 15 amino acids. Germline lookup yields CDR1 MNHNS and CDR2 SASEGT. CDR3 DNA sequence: TGTGCCAGCACTGAAGTAGCGGGAGTGTCCGGGGAGCTGTTTTTT. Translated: CASTEVAGVSGELFF.

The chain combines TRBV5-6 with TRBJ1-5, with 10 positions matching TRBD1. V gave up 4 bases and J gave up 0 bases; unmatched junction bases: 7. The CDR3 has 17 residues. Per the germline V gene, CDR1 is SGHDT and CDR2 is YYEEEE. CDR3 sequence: CASSRRQGAGSNQPQHF. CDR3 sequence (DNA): TGTGCCAGCAGCCGACGACAGGGGGCCGGTAGCAATCAGCCCCAGCATTTT.

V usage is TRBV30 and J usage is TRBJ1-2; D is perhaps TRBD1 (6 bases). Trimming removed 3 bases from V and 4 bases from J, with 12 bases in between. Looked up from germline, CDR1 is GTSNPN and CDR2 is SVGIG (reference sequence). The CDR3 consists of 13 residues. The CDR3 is CAWRAGEIYGYTF. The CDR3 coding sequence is TGTGCCTGGAGGGCAGGGGAAATCTATGGCTACACCTTC.

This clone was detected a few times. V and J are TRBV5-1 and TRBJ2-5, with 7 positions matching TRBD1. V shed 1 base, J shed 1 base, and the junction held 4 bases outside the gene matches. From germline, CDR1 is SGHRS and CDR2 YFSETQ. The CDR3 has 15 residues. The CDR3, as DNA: TGCGCCAGCAGCTTGAGGGGGCGCTCCCAAGAGACCCAGTACTTC. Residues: CASSLRGRSQETQYF.

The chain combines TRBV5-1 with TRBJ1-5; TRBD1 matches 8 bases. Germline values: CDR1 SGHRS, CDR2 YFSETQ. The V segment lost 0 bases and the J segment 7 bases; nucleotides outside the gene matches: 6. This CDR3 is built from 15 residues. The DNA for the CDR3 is TGCGCCAGCAGCTTGGCCCCGGACAGGGACCAGCCCCAGCATTTT. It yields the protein CASSLAPDRDQPQHF.

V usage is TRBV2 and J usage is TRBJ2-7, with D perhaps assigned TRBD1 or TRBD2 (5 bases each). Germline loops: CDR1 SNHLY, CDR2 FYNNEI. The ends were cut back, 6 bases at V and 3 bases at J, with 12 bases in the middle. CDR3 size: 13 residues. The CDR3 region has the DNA TGTGCCAGCAGCCCTAGGGACGGCTACGAGCAGTACTTC. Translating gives CASSPRDGYEQYF.

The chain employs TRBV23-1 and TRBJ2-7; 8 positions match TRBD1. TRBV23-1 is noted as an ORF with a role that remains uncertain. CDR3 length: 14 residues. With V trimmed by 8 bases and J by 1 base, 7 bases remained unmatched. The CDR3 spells CASLSGGGSYEQYF. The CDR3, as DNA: TGCGCCAGCCTGTCAGGGGGCGGTTCCTACGAGCAGTACTTC.

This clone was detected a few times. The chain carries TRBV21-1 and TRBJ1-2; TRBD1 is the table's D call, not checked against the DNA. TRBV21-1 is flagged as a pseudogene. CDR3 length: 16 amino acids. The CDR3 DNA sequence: TGTGCCAGCAGCAAAGCGCACAGGGGTAGGTACTATGGCTACACCTTC. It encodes CASSKAHRGRYYGYTF.

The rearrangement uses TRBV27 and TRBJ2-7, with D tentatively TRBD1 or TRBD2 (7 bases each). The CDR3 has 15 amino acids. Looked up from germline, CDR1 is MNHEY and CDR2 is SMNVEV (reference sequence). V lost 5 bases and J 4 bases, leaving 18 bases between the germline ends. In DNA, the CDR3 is TGTGCCAGCAGTCCCCGGGGAGGGGGCGGTTACGAGCAGTACTTC. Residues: CASSPRGGGGYEQYF.

The CDR3 here is CASSASGIHNEQFF. The CDR3 DNA is TGTGCCAGCAGTGCAAGCGGGATACACAATGAGCAGTTCTTC. V usage is TRBV6-4 and J usage is TRBJ2-1, with 7 nucleotides matching TRBD2. CDR1 is MRHNA, CDR2 SNTAGT, per germline. V shed 4 bases, J shed 5 bases, and the junction held 5 bases outside the gene matches. The length of the CDR3 is 14 residues.

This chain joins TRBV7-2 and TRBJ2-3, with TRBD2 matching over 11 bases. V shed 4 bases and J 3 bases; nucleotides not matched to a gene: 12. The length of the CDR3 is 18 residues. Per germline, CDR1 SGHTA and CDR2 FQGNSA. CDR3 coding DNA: TGTGCCAGCAGCTCCGCCGTTGGATCTAGCGGGGGGACAGATACGCAGTATTTT. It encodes CASSSAVGSSGGTDTQYF.

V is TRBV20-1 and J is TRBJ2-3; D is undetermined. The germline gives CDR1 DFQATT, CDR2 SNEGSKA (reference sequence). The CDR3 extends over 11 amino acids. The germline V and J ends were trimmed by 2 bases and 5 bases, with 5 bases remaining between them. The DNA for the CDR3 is TGCAGTGCTAGAACCGGAGATACGCAGTATTTT. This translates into CSARTGDTQYF.

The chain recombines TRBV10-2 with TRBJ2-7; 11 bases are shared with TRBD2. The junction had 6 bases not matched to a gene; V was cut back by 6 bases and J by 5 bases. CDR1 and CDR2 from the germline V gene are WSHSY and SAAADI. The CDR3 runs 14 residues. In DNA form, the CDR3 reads TGCGCCAGCAGCGCTAGCGGGAGGTCCAACGAGCAGTACTTC. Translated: CASSASGRSNEQYF.

CDR3 in amino acids: CASSSVGLSNEQFF. CDR3 in DNA: TGTGCCAGCAGTTCCGTGGGACTATCAAATGAGCAGTTCTTC. This chain connects TRBV6-5 to TRBJ2-1, with TRBD2 identical over 7 bases. The CDR3 length is 14 residues. Germline V gene sequence: CDR1 MNHEY, CDR2 SVGAGI. Losses at the gene ends were 4 bases for V and 7 bases for J; bases not matched to a gene: 7.

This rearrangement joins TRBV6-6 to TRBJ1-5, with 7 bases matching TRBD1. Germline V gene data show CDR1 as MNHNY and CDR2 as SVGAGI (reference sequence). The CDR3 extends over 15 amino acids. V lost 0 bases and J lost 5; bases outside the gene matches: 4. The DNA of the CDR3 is TGTGCCAGCAGTTACTCGGGGACAGAGTATCAGCCCCAGCATTTT. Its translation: CASSYSGTEYQPQHF.

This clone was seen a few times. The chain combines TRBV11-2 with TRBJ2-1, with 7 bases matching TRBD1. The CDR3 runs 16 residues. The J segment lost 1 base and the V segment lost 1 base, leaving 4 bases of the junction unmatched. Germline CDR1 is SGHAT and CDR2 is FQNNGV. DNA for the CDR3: TGTGCCAGCAGCTTAGGTCACAGGGGATCCTACAATGAGCAGTTCTTC. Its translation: CASSLGHRGSYNEQFF.

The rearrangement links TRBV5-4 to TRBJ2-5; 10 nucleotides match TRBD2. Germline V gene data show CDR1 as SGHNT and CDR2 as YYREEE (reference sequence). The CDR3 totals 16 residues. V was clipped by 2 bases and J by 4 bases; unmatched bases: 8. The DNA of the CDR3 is TGTGCCAGCAGCTTTGGTAGCGGGAGGAGGGGAGAGACCCAGTACTTC. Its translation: CASSFGSGRRGETQYF.